A selection of T cell receptor beta chains follows, all from one sample in a study of cytomegalovirus exposure and HLA in healthy donors. The table came from immunoSEQ multiplex PCR; TCRdb's copy has only in-frame clones and leaves some out. Of 150,000 to 250,000 clones in the sample, more than 65% were seen once. Sequencing was done on a sample of PBMCs. Receptors originate from a girl aged 10 to 17 in good health and CMV-seropositive. Each CDR3 is given with its conserved first and last residue. Fields, in order: D gene, V gene, clone size, J gene, CDR3 DNA, CDR3 protein. D genes are given only for firm matches. The size field is filled for only some rows; it gives once, few, many or a size class.

-	TRBV18	few	TRBJ1-1	TGTGCCAGCTCCACCCAGGGTGACACTGAAGCTTTCTTT	CASSTQGDTEAFF
-	TRBV4-1	few	TRBJ1-1	TGCGCCAGCAGCCAAGATGGGACATGGGACACTGAAGCTTTCTTT	CASSQDGTWDTEAFF
-	TRBV7-2	-	TRBJ2-7	TGTGCCAGCAGCTTAAGCGATAGGTACGAGCAGTACTTC	CASSLSDRYEQYF
-	TRBV6-1	once	TRBJ2-3	TGTGCCAGAGGGGAGGGGGACACAGATACGCAGTATTTT	CARGEGDTDTQYF
TRBD2	TRBV15	-	TRBJ2-5	TGTGCCACCAGCAGACCCGGGACTAGTCAGGCCCAGTACTTC	CATSRPGTSQAQYF
-	TRBV9	-	TRBJ1-2	TGTGCCAGCAGCACCGATCCAGGGTTCGGCTACACCTTC	CASSTDPGFGYTF
-	TRBV5-1	-	TRBJ1-1	TGCGCCAGCAGCTTCGGTAACACTGAAGCTTTCTTT	CASSFGNTEAFF
-	TRBV29-1	-	TRBJ2-3	TGCAGCGCATACGGGTTGGATACGCAGTATTTT	CSAYGLDTQYF
-	TRBV2	-	TRBJ1-1	TGTGCCAGCAACGGAGAGCAGGGGTACACTGAAGCTTTCTTT	CASNGEQGYTEAFF
TRBD1	TRBV25-1	-	TRBJ1-5	TGTGCCAGCTTCGACAGGGTAAATCAGCCCCAGCATTTT	CASFDRVNQPQHF
TRBD1	TRBV5-1	-	TRBJ1-1	TGCGCCACGAGCCCAGGGGGTTTGAGCCCTGAAGCTTTCTTT	CATSPGGLSPEAFF
-	TRBV6-6	-	TRBJ2-5	TGTGCCAGCAGTTACTCCGGGAACCAAGAGACCCAGTACTTC	CASSYSGNQETQYF
-	TRBV28	-	TRBJ1-5	TGTGCCAGCACTCAGGGCACCTTAAGCAATCAGCCCCAGCATTTT	CASTQGTLSNQPQHF
TRBD1	TRBV29-1	once	TRBJ1-4	TGCAGCGTTGAACTGACAGGGAATGAAAAACTGTTTTTT	CSVELTGNEKLFF
TRBD2	TRBV5-1	-	TRBJ2-5	TGCGCCAGCATAGCGGGGGGAGCCCAAGAGACCCAGTACTTC	CASIAGGAQETQYF
-	TRBV9	-	TRBJ1-6	TGTGCCAGCAGCGACACCCCGGGGGAGGATTTTAATGTGTATAGGTCCTATAATTCACCCCTCCACTTT	CASSDTPGEDFNVYRSYNSPLHF
-	TRBV4-3	-	TRBJ1-1	TGCGCCAGCAGCCAAGATTTCCTCGGGGGGAACACTGAAGCTTTCTTT	CASSQDFLGGNTEAFF
-	TRBV19	-	TRBJ2-7	TGTGCCAGTAGTTTAGTCTCTGGAGCCTACGAGCAGTACTTC	CASSLVSGAYEQYF
-	TRBV27	-	TRBJ1-1	TGTGCCAGCAGTACCCTACAGGGACCTGGCACTGAAGCTTTCTTT	CASSTLQGPGTEAFF
-	TRBV5-6	-	TRBJ2-1	TGTGCCAGCAGCTTGGCCAGGGATTACAATGAGCAGTTCTTC	CASSLARDYNEQFF
-	TRBV6-1	-	TRBJ2-7	TGTGCCAGTTTTCGGGGGACCTACGAGCAGTACTTC	CASFRGTYEQYF
-	TRBV12-5	-	TRBJ2-5	TGTGCTAGTGGTTCCGACAGACAAGAGACCCAGTACTTC	CASGSDRQETQYF
TRBD1	TRBV9	-	TRBJ2-1	TGTGCCAGCAGCGTAGACTCCGGGACAGTACCGTTCTTC	CASSVDSGTVPFF
-	TRBV7-9	few	TRBJ2-7	TGTGCCAGCAGCCGCCGGGGGTACTCCTACGAGCAGTACTTC	CASSRRGYSYEQYF
TRBD1	TRBV15	few	TRBJ1-3	TGTGCTACAGGACAGGGGCTACTCTCTGGAAACACCATATATTTT	CATGQGLLSGNTIYF
TRBD1	TRBV20-1	few	TRBJ1-1	TGCAGTGTCGACAGGGTGACTGAAGCTTTCTTT	CSVDRVTEAFF
-	TRBV29-1	-	TRBJ1-4	TGCAGCGTGCTACATGAAAAACTGTTTTTT	CSVLHEKLFF
-	TRBV30	-	TRBJ1-3	TGTGCCTGGAGTGTACTCGGGGGAAACACCATATATTTT	CAWSVLGGNTIYF
-	TRBV6-5	-	TRBJ1-1	TGTGCCAGCAGTAACTTACCAGAGAACACTGAAGCTTTCTTT	CASSNLPENTEAFF
-	TRBV7-6	-	TRBJ2-7	TGTGCCAGCAGCTCCGGAGGGGAGCAGTACTTC	CASSSGGEQYF
TRBD2	TRBV30	-	TRBJ2-6	TGTGCCTGGAGTAGAATAGCGGGGGCTGGGGCCAACGTCCTGACTTTC	CAWSRIAGAGANVLTF
-	TRBV10-3	-	TRBJ1-5	TGTGCCACCCGGACAGGCAATCAGCCCCAGCATTTT	CATRTGNQPQHF
-	TRBV9	once	TRBJ1-2	TGTGCCAGCAGCGTAGCTACGAAGTCAGGGGACTACACCTTC	CASSVATKSGDYTF
TRBD1	TRBV15	-	TRBJ1-6	TGTGCCACCAGCAGAGGCCCTGAAGGGGGCCAGGCCCTCCACTTT	CATSRGPEGGQALHF
-	TRBV30	-	TRBJ1-1	TGTGCCTGGGTCGGCCGGGGAGGTTGGAACACTGAAGCTTTCTTT	CAWVGRGGWNTEAFF
-	TRBV5-4	-	TRBJ1-2	TGTGCCAGCAGCTTGGAGGCAGGGAATGGCTACACCTTC	CASSLEAGNGYTF
TRBD2	TRBV6-4	-	TRBJ2-1	TGTGCCAGCAGTGACTCAGCGGGGGGGCCCAATGAGCAGTTCTTC	CASSDSAGGPNEQFF
TRBD1	TRBV10-2	-	TRBJ2-7	TGCGCCAGCAGCCAACAGGGGGGCGAGCAGTACTTC	CASSQQGGEQYF
TRBD2	TRBV19	few	TRBJ2-5	TGTGCCAGTAACCGAGCGGGGGCATTGGAGACCCAGTACTTC	CASNRAGALETQYF
TRBD1	TRBV11-3	-	TRBJ2-7	TGTGCCAGCAGCTCCACCTCACAGGGGTCGTGGCAAGAGCAGTACTTC	CASSSTSQGSWQEQYF
-	TRBV7-9	-	TRBJ1-3	TGTTCCAGCGGTTTGGAGAACACCATATATTTT	CSSGLENTIYF
-	TRBV6-5	-	TRBJ1-1	TGTGCCAGCAGTTCCCCGACAGGGAACACTGAAGCTTTCTTT	CASSSPTGNTEAFF
-	TRBV6-5	-	TRBJ2-3	TGTGCCAGCAGTTACGGACAGACTAGCACAGATACGCAGTATTTT	CASSYGQTSTDTQYF
TRBD2	TRBV9	-	TRBJ2-5	TGTGCCAGCAGCGTAGGGTCTAGCGGGGGGGGTCCCCAAGAGACCCAGTACTTC	CASSVGSSGGGPQETQYF
-	TRBV27	-	TRBJ2-7	TGTGCCAGCAGTCAGAACAGGGTGGGGCAGTACTTC	CASSQNRVGQYF
TRBD1	TRBV9	-	TRBJ2-5	TGTGCCAGCAGCGCCCGGAGACAGGGGGAGACCCAGTACTTC	CASSARRQGETQYF